The 8 T cell receptor beta chains below were found in one sample sequenced in a study of CD8 T cells in ankylosing spondylitis. Study-wide points: Blood of patients with ankylosing spondylitis appeared to be characterized by a TCR beta motif of eight highly homologous variants.

What these receptors recognize is not known. A single record per CDR3 protein comes from TCRdb applying MiXCR to the 5' RACE reads. The repertoire has some 330,000 distinct CDR3 sequences, 6.5% to 10% of them found once; the top ten carry roughly 15%. Sequenced input: blood, either unsorted or a sorted T cell fraction (not recorded which). The receptors come from a male donor with ankylosing spondylitis.

This sequence joins TRBV6-5 and TRBJ2-3; TRBD2 aligns across 9 bases. V lost 2 bases and J lost 1; bases outside the gene matches: 1. CDR3 length equals 15 residues. Germline V lookup: CDR1 MNHEY, CDR2 SVGAGI. CDR3 residues: CASSYRTSGTDTQYF. The DNA of the CDR3 is TGTGCCAGCAGTTACCGGACTAGCGGCACAGATACGCAGTATTTT.

This clonotype has a handful of counts. J is TRBJ2-7 and V is TRBV7-2, with TRBD2 matching over 12 bases. CDR1 is SGHTA, CDR2 FQGNSA, per germline. V shed 5 bases and J 2 bases; nucleotides not matched to a gene: 4. This CDR3 has 15 residues. In DNA, the CDR3 is TGTGCCAGCAGCGTAAGACTAGCGGGAGCCTACGAGCAGTACTTC. Translating gives CASSVRLAGAYEQYF.

The table lists this clonotype with many counts. This chain connects TRBV12-3 or TRBV12-4 to TRBJ2-2; 10 nucleotides line up with TRBD1. V shed 1 base, J shed 6 bases, and the junction held 5 bases outside the gene matches. This CDR3 region has 16 residues. The CDR3: CASSLDGQGGPGELFF. CDR3 in DNA: TGTGCCAGCAGTTTAGACGGACAGGGGGGTCCCGGGGAGCTGTTTTTT.

This clonotype was seen a few times. The V and J genes are TRBV28 and TRBJ1-6, with D unclear. Germline CDR1 MDHEN, CDR2 SYDVKM. The CDR3 is made up of 18 amino acids. Trimming removed 5 bases at V and 0 bases at J, with 17 bases between. Here the CDR3 reads CASSKQAGSGSYNSPLHF. CDR3 in DNA: TGTGCCAGCAGTAAGCAGGCAGGATCGGGCTCCTATAATTCACCCCTCCACTTT.

At least ten counts were recorded for this clonotype. V is TRBV18 and J is TRBJ2-2, with 7 nucleotides matching TRBD1. Germline-derived CDR1 and CDR2 are KGHSH and LQKENI. With V trimmed by 6 bases and J by 5 bases, 12 bases remained unmatched. The CDR3 spans 16 residues. CDR3 coding DNA: TGTGCCAGCTCTTCTCGACAGGGCATCGGGACCGGGGAGCTGTTTTTT. Translating it yields CASSSRQGIGTGELFF.

This clonotype has only a few counts. The chain couples TRBV4-1 to TRBJ2-2, with a tentative D call TRBD2 (5 bases). The germline V and J ends were trimmed by 5 bases and 4 bases, with 8 bases remaining between them. The length of the CDR3 is 13 residues. Germline loops: CDR1 MGHRA, CDR2 YSYEKL. This CDR3 is CASSEAATGELFF. In DNA form, the CDR3 reads TGCGCCAGCAGCGAAGCGGCCACCGGGGAGCTGTTTTTT.

The chain carries TRBV10-3 and TRBJ2-5, with TRBD2 identical over 11 bases. The CDR3 consists of 16 residues. After removal of 2 bases from V and 4 bases from J, the junction contained 6 bases not matched to a gene. Germline V CDR1 and CDR2: ENHRY, SYGVKD. CDR3 sequence (DNA): TGTGCCATCAGTGAGGACCCACTAGCGGGAGTAGAGACCCAGTACTTC. As protein: CAISEDPLAGVETQYF.

The rearrangement joins TRBV6-5 to TRBJ1-5; a possible D gene is TRBD1 (6 bases). This CDR3 contains 17 residues. Between the trimmed V and J ends, which lost 0 bases and 3 bases, there was a span of 15 bases. Germline V gene lookup returns CDR1 MNHEY and CDR2 SVGAGI. The chain's CDR3 is CASSYSGGLHDNQPQHF. DNA for the CDR3: TGTGCCAGCAGTTACTCGGGGGGGCTACATGACAATCAGCCCCAGCATTTT.